Below are 10 T cell receptor beta chains sequenced from a single sample in a study of T cells in Graves' hyperthyroidism and ophthalmopathy (dated by TCRdb to about 2019). Receptor libraries were prepared by multiplex PCR. Sequencer: Illumina HiSeq 2000. Amplification of TCR beta CDR3 regions was carried out from RNA transcripts. The TCR CDR3 was subjected to a first round of RT-PCR using the HTBI primer set and the Qiagen OneStep RT-PCR kit. TCRdb handled the public reads itself, with Q25 trimming in fastp and clone calling in MiXCR, and kept productive beta chains. Rows merge per CDR3 protein into single entries with the most common DNA and genes. For this sample there are under 350,000 distinct CDR3 sequences; around a sixth appear just once. Less than 65% of the sample is held by the ten biggest clonotypes. Sequenced sample: blood. The receptors were sampled from a woman in her 50s with Graves' hyperthyroidism.

This clonotype was counted a few times. The chain has TRBV28 and TRBJ2-7, with D possibly TRBD1 on 6 matching bases. Trimming stripped 3 bases from V and 0 bases from J, with 12 bases between. The CDR3 spans 15 residues. Per germline, CDR1 MDHEN and CDR2 SYDVKM. The CDR3 loop is CASSFLKDSSYEQYF. The CDR3 region has the DNA TGTGCCAGCAGTTTTTTGAAGGACAGCTCCTACGAGCAGTACTTC.

This clonotype was seen only a few times. The chain uses TRBV5-6 and TRBJ2-7; D is perhaps TRBD1 or TRBD2 (5 bases each). The germline V gene encodes CDR1 SGHDT and CDR2 YYEEEE. CDR3 size: 13 residues. V lost 0 bases to trimming and J lost 3 bases, with 7 bases between them. The chain's CDR3 is CASSLGDGYEQYV. DNA for the CDR3: TGTGCCAGCAGCTTGGGGGACGGCTACGAGCAGTACGTC.

This clonotype was observed once. It may be a read error: a sequence one base away is much more abundant. This chain links TRBV12-3 or TRBV12-4 with TRBJ1-2, with D tentatively TRBD1 (6 bases). The CDR3 length is 14 residues. V was cut by 5 bases and J by 8 bases, with 18 bases left in between. The CDR3 sequence: CASSDRTWRSGYTF. In DNA form, the CDR3 reads TGTGCCAGCAGTGACAGGACCTGGCGGTCCGGCTACACCTTC.

The genes are TRBV18 and TRBJ1-1; 9 bases match TRBD1. Losses at the gene ends were 3 bases for V and 2 bases for J; bases not matched to a gene: 7. There are 16 residues in the CDR3. CDR1 and CDR2 from the germline V gene are KGHSH and LQKENI. CDR3 in amino acids: CASSPSTGGTNTEAFF. The CDR3 DNA follows: TGTGCCAGCTCACCGTCGACAGGGGGTACTAACACTGAAGCTTTCTTT.

The V gene is TRBV10-1, the J gene TRBJ2-3; 9 bases fit TRBD2. With 1 base clipped from V and 5 bases from J, the junction kept 10 bases outside the gene matches. Germline V gene lookup returns CDR1 WNHNN and CDR2 SYGVQD (reference sequence). The CDR3 has 17 amino acids. CDR3 bases: TGCGCCAGCAGTGAGTTCGGCGGGCGGGGGGGCCAAGATACGCAGTATTTT. Translation: CASSEFGGRGGQDTQYF.

Comments on this clonotype: One base away lies a much larger clone, so this may be a sequencing read error. The chain employs TRBV5-1 and TRBJ2-5; no clear D. The CDR3 consists of 13 residues. Germline V gene lookup returns CDR1 SGHRS and CDR2 YFSETQ. V lost 8 bases, J lost 2 bases, and 13 bases lay in between. The CDR3 coding sequence is TGCGCCAGACCCCCAGAGATACAAGAGACCCAGTACTTC. Its protein is CARPPEIQETQYF.

This clonotype showed up many times. This rearrangement joins TRBV28 to TRBJ2-5, with 11 bases lining up with TRBD2. The J segment lost 5 bases and the V segment lost 6 bases, leaving 11 bases of the junction unmatched. The CDR3 is 16 residues long. Germline V CDR1 and CDR2: MDHEN, SYDVKM. The DNA for the CDR3 is TGTGCCAGCAGCGACTTCACTAGCGGGAGAGGGGAGACCCAGTACTTC. Translating gives CASSDFTSGRGETQYF.

This clonotype was seen many times. The V call is TRBV24-1, the J call TRBJ2-5, with TRBD1 matching 10 bases. The CDR3 is made up of 16 amino acids. Losses at the gene ends were 3 bases for V and 0 bases for J; bases not matched to a gene: 3. In germline, CDR1 is KGHDR, CDR2 SFDVKD. This CDR3 reads CATSDPGQGNQETQYF. The CDR3 nucleotides are TGTGCCACCAGTGATCCGGGACAGGGGAACCAAGAGACCCAGTACTTC.

V is TRBV6-1 and J is TRBJ2-3; tentatively, D is TRBD2 (5 bases). Trimming shortened V by 7 bases and J by 5 bases, and 13 bases separated the two germline ends. Germline CDR1 is MNHNS and CDR2 is SASEGT. CDR3 length: 13 residues. The CDR3 here is CASTPEGGDTQYF. DNA of the CDR3: TGTGCCAGCACTCCCGAGGGTGGAGATACGCAGTATTTT.

This clonotype showed up just a few times. The rearrangement joins TRBV7-6 to TRBJ2-5; 10 bases align to TRBD2. The length of the CDR3 is 18 residues. Germline V gene lookup returns CDR1 SGHVS and CDR2 FNYEAQ. V was pared by 3 bases and J by 2 bases, with 12 bases of the junction left unmatched. In DNA, the CDR3 is TGTGCCAGCAGCTTCGAGCGGGGGGGCCTCTCGATTCAAGAGACCCAGTACTTC. The encoded protein is CASSFERGGLSIQETQYF.